The 12 T cell receptor beta chains below come from one sample, sequenced in a study of cytomegalovirus exposure and HLA in healthy donors. Amplification used 60 Vbeta primers and 13 Jbeta primers. Using immunoSEQ multiplex PCR, the repertoire was profiled, and TCRdb retains in-frame clones only, with some absent. The data show around 200,000 clones, around four fifths seen once. The material sequenced was PBMCs. The receptors shown here come from a woman aged 45-60 years in good health and CMV-seropositive.

This clone was seen a single time. The rearrangement joins TRBV30 to TRBJ2-6; D gene unclear. V was trimmed by 3 bases and J by 0 bases, leaving 12 bases between them. CDR3 length: 16 amino acids. CDR1 is GTSNPN, CDR2 SVGIG, per germline (reference sequence). CDR3 sequence reads: CAWRDGPSSGANVLTF. The CDR3, as DNA: TGTGCCTGGAGAGATGGGCCCAGCTCTGGGGCCAACGTCCTGACTTTC.

CDR3 sequence (DNA): TGTGCCAGCAGCCAAGATTGGGCCGGGACAGGGTGGGTCGAGCAGTACTTC. Protein: CASSQDWAGTGWVEQYF. This chain uses TRBV14 with TRBJ2-7; TRBD1 aligns across 9 bases. Germline V gives CDR1 SGHDN, CDR2 FVKESK. J was trimmed by 6 bases and V by 0 bases; bases with no gene match: 12. The CDR3 covers 17 residues.

This chain uses TRBV28 with TRBJ1-2, with 7 bases identical to TRBD1. Unmatched junction bases numbered 4, after V lost 4 bases and J lost 5 bases. Germline assignment: CDR1 MDHEN and CDR2 SYDVKM. The CDR3 runs to 13 residues. CDR3 loop: CASSSQGRYGYTF. The CDR3 region has the DNA TGTGCCAGCAGTTCACAGGGGCGATATGGCTACACCTTC.

The rearrangement uses TRBV4-1 and TRBJ1-2, with D possibly TRBD1 on 5 matching bases. The CDR3 totals 17 residues. The V end lost 2 bases, the J end lost 5 bases, and 21 bases lay between the germline ends. Germline CDR1 is MGHRA and CDR2 is YSYEKL. The CDR3: CASSQNLGGTRLYGYTF. CDR3 in DNA: TGCGCCAGCAGCCAAAACCTAGGAGGGACCAGGCTTTATGGCTACACCTTC.

The chain couples TRBV9 to TRBJ2-2; 7 positions match TRBD1. V shed 7 bases and J 1 base; nucleotides not matched to a gene: 1. The length of the CDR3 is 13 residues. Per the germline V gene, CDR1 is SGDLS and CDR2 is YYNGEE. In DNA, the CDR3 is TGTGCCAGCGGACAGGAGAACACCGGGGAGCTGTTTTTT. It codes for CASGQENTGELFF.

In its sample, this clone was seen once. The genes are TRBV6-1 and TRBJ2-7, with D possibly matching TRBD1 (6 bases). Trimming pared 5 bases from V and 5 bases from J, leaving 16 bases between. This CDR3 spans 14 amino acids. CDR1 and CDR2 from the germline V gene are MNHNS and SASEGT. CDR3 sequence reads: CASSPDSHSDEQYF. The CDR3 nucleotides are TGTGCCAGCAGTCCGGACAGCCACAGCGACGAGCAGTACTTC.

The chain couples TRBV18 to TRBJ2-7; possibly TRBD1 for D (5 bases). Trimming removed 2 bases from V and 0 bases from J, with 17 bases in between. The CDR3 contains 17 residues. CDR1 and CDR2 from the germline V gene are KGHSH and LQKENI. The CDR3 spells CASSPSGHLASSYEQYF. The CDR3 DNA follows: TGTGCCAGCTCACCAAGTGGACACTTGGCCTCCTCCTACGAGCAGTACTTC.

V gene TRBV12-5 combines with J gene TRBJ2-1; TRBD2 matches at 7 bases. Germline V gives CDR1 LGHNT, CDR2 FRNRAP. V lost 4 bases and J lost 7; bases outside the gene matches: 10. This CDR3 comprises 15 residues. The CDR3 DNA sequence: TGTGCTAGTGGTTGGCAAGGGAGGGTAGGAAATGAGCAGTTCTTC. It codes for CASGWQGRVGNEQFF.

This chain joins TRBV15 and TRBJ2-7; 7 bases match TRBD1. Germline V gene data show CDR1 as LNHNV and CDR2 as YYDKDF (reference sequence). This CDR3 spans 15 amino acids. Trimming at V came to 2 bases and at J to 1 base, leaving 5 bases not matched to a gene. DNA for the CDR3: TGTGCCACCAGCAGATCCCGGACAGGTTCCTACGAGCAGTACTTC. Amino acid sequence: CATSRSRTGSYEQYF.

This rearrangement joins TRBV2 to TRBJ1-5; D uncertain. This CDR3 has 14 residues. The germline gives CDR1 SNHLY, CDR2 FYNNEI. V lost 7 bases and J 4 bases, leaving 14 bases between the germline ends. CDR3 in DNA: TGTGCCAGCAACCAGAGGAGGCAAAATCAGCCCCAGCATTTT. This codes for CASNQRRQNQPQHF.

This chain uses TRBV5-4 with TRBJ2-3; TRBD2 agrees at 7 bases. CDR3 length: 16 amino acids. Trimming removed 3 bases from V and 3 bases from J; junction bases left unmatched: 10. Germline values: CDR1 SGHNT, CDR2 YYREEE (reference sequence). The CDR3 nucleotides read TGTGCCAGCAGCTGGGCGAAGCGGGGTGGGACAGATACGCAGTATTTT. This encodes CASSWAKRGGTDTQYF.

This chain joins TRBV6-6 and TRBJ1-3; TRBD1 aligns across 7 bases. This CDR3 is 16 amino acids long. Per the germline V gene, CDR1 is MNHNY and CDR2 is SVGAGI (reference sequence). V lost 5 bases and J lost 2; bases outside the gene matches: 9. In DNA, the CDR3 is TGTGCCAGCAGTCAGGGGGGAGATCGAACTGGAAACACCATATATTTT. This sequence encodes CASSQGGDRTGNTIYF.